This T cell receptor (beta chain) originates from a study of cytomegalovirus exposure and HLA in healthy donors. Across the study: Counted in an early data release were approximately 85 million unique TCRs from HLA-typed donors.

Comments on this clone: What it binds is not known.

In the PCR, 60 Vbeta and 13 Jbeta primers were used. Profiling relied on immunoSEQ multiplex PCR, and the TCRdb table lists in-frame clones only, not all of them. The listing contains some 75,000 clones. The CDR3 extends over 15 amino acids. Germline V gene lookup returns CDR1 SQVTM and CDR2 ANQGSEA. Trimming pared 6 bases from V and 0 bases from J, leaving 16 bases between. Study results and limitations: Association of under 20,000 TCR beta sequences with HLA alleles was found at 0.05 false discovery rate in a later analysis.

Although they were nominally healthy when sampled, donors likely had unrecorded immune exposures. The sequenced sample consisted of PBMCs. The chain uses TRBV29-1 and TRBJ2-3; weak D call: TRBD2 (6 bases). This TCR came from a female donor in good health and CMV-seropositive. CDR3 nucleotides: TGCAGCGTGGGTCGGTGGGAGGCGAGCACAGATACGCAGTATTTT. Translation: CSVGRWEASTDTQYF.